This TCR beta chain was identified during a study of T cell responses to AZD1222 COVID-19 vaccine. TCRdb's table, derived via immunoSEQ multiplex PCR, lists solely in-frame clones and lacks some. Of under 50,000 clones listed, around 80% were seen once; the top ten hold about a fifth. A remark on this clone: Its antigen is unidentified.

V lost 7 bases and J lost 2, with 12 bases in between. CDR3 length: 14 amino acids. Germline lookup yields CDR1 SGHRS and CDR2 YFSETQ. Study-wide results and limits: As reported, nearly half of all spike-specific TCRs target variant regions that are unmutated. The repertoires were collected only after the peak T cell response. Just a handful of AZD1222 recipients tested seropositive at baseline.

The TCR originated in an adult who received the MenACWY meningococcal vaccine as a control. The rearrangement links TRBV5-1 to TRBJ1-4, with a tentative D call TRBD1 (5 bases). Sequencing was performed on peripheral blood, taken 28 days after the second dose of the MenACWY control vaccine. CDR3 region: CASSRGGTNEKLFF. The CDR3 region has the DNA TGCGCCAGCTCTCGCGGGGGGACTAATGAAAAACTGTTTTTT.